The 9 T cell receptor beta chains reported below all come from one sample, sequenced in a study of T cells in Graves' hyperthyroidism and ophthalmopathy. TCR beta CDR3 regions were amplified from RNA transcripts. In the first-round RT-PCR of the TCR CDR3, the HTBI primer set was used. TCRdb recomputed calls from the multiplex PCR reads with MiXCR, one row per CDR3 protein. The repertoire holds fewer than 750,000 distinct CDR3 sequences, with about 15% as singletons. What was sequenced was blood. These receptors were obtained from a woman between 50 and 59 years old with Graves' ophthalmopathy.

The chain recombines TRBV28 with TRBJ1-5; no reliable D call. CDR3 size: 12 residues. Trimming took off 6 bases at V and 8 bases at J, with 11 bases between the two ends. Germline CDR1 and CDR2: MDHEN and SYDVKM. The CDR3 DNA reads TGTGCCAGCAGGGACGCCACGGAGCCCCAGCATTTT. It specifies CASRDATEPQHF. The full variable domain, in which reference TRBV28 and TRBJ1-5 provide the parts outside the CDR3, is DVKVTQSSRYLVKRTGEKVFLECVQDMDHENMFWYRQDPGLGLRLIYFSYDVKMKEKGDIPEGYSVSREKKERFSLILESASTNQTSMYLCASRDATEPQHFGDGTRLSIL.

J is TRBJ2-7 and V is TRBV2, with 11 nucleotides matching TRBD2. From germline, CDR1 is SNHLY and CDR2 FYNNEI. The CDR3 covers 16 residues. Trimming cost V 1 base and J 2 bases; bases outside gene matches: 4. The CDR3 DNA follows: TGTGCCAGCAGTGAAGGACTAGCGGGATCCGCCTACGAGCAGTACTTC. It yields the protein CASSEGLAGSAYEQYF.

This clonotype was counted at least ten times. CDR3 in DNA: TGCAGTGCTACCGGGACAGGAGATCAGCCCCAGCATTTT. It codes for CSATGTGDQPQHF. This chain links TRBV20-1 with TRBJ1-5, with 8 bases that match TRBD1. The CDR3 sequence is 13 residues long. The V segment lost 4 bases and the J segment 5 bases; nucleotides outside the gene matches: 4. Germline V lookup: CDR1 DFQATT, CDR2 SNEGSKA (reference sequence).

This clonotype has a count of ten or more. The chain couples TRBV20-1 to TRBJ2-7, with a tentative D call TRBD2 (5 bases). Germline CDR1 is DFQATT and CDR2 is SNEGSKA (reference sequence). Trimming stripped 3 bases from V and 6 bases from J, with 15 bases between. The CDR3 contains 13 residues. This CDR3 is CSAREAEFFEQYF. CDR3 coding DNA: TGCAGTGCTAGGGAAGCGGAGTTCTTCGAGCAGTACTTC.

This clonotype has ten or more counts. V is TRBV7-2 and J is TRBJ2-1, with 7 bases identical to TRBD2. CDR3 length: 15 amino acids. Per germline, CDR1 SGHTA and CDR2 FQGNSA. V lost 3 bases to trimming and J lost 7 bases; unmatched junction nucleotides: 9. The CDR3 reads CASSFRAGRQNEQFF. In nucleotides, the CDR3 is TGTGCCAGCAGCTTCAGAGCGGGAAGGCAGAATGAGCAGTTCTTC.

The chain has TRBV18 and TRBJ2-1; a possible D gene is TRBD2 (6 bases). The ends were cut back, 2 bases at V and 8 bases at J, with 16 bases in the middle. Germline values: CDR1 KGHSH, CDR2 LQKENI. The CDR3 extends over 15 amino acids. The CDR3 DNA reads TGTGCCAGCTCACCAATGCCCGGGAGTGTCGATGAGCAGTTCTTC. Translating it yields CASSPMPGSVDEQFF.

This clonotype was counted ten times or more. V and J are TRBV20-1 and TRBJ2-3; 9 bases map to TRBD2. Germline-derived CDR1 and CDR2 are DFQATT and SNEGSKA (reference sequence). The trim removed 5 bases at V and 5 bases at J, leaving 11 bases unmatched. The CDR3 length is 15 residues. CDR3 bases: TGCAGTGCTTCACAGACTAGCGGACCGGGAGATACGCAGTATTTT. Encoded protein: CSASQTSGPGDTQYF.

Notes on this clonotype: A junction boundary mismatches the germline segment, possibly from a read error. The chain carries TRBV15 and TRBJ2-3; 9 bases are shared with TRBD2. The germline gives CDR1 LNHNV, CDR2 YYDKDF (reference sequence). CDR3 length equals 15 residues. For the CDR3, the DNA is TGTGCCACCAGCAGAGCGACTAGCGGCACAGGTACGCAGTATTTT. Amino acid sequence: CATSRATSGTGTQYF.

The CDR3 bases are TGTGCCAGTACCTTACGGGTACTCAACTTCAATGAGCAGTTCTTC. Translating gives CASTLRVLNFNEQFF. V is TRBV19 and J is TRBJ2-1; no clear D gene. Trimming removed 7 bases at V and 6 bases at J, with 19 bases between. Germline values: CDR1 LNHDA, CDR2 SQIVND (reference sequence). The CDR3 extends over 15 amino acids.